This T cell receptor (beta chain) was profiled in a study of CD8 T cells in ankylosing spondylitis. General observations from the study: Disease-linked clones reportedly showed significant enrichment in matched ankylosing spondylitis synovial fluid.

This clonotype occurred many times. Its antigen is still unknown. The CDR3 is 12 amino acids. Germline-derived CDR1 and CDR2 are ENHRY and SYGVKD. V shed 7 bases and J 5 bases; nucleotides not matched to a gene: 3. Quantitative 5'-RACE with molecular barcodes generated TCR beta libraries. MiXCR, applied by TCRdb to the 5' RACE reads, yields one record per CDR3 protein. The sample contains 250,000 to 350,000 distinct CDR3 sequences, around 19% of which appear only once. This sequence originates from a male donor with ankylosing spondylitis or in good health (not recorded which). Sequences were obtained from blood, either unsorted or a sorted T cell fraction (not recorded which). This sequence joins TRBV10-3 and TRBJ1-1, with 8 nucleotides matching TRBD1. This CDR3 reads CAITTGETEAFF. The CDR3 nucleotides are TGTGCCATCACGACAGGGGAGACTGAAGCTTTCTTT.